This T cell receptor (beta chain) was identified in a study of blood T cell repertoires in COVID-19. Assay used: immunoSEQ multiplex PCR; TCRdb lists only in-frame clones, some missing. The sample lists about 130,000 clones, approximately 87% occurring once. CDR3 size: 16 residues. After removal of 5 bases from V and 2 bases from J, the junction contained 3 bases not matched to a gene. From germline, CDR1 is SGHAT and CDR2 FQNNGV. The gene calls are TRBV11-2 and TRBJ2-5, with TRBD2 matching 15 bases. The clonotype originates from a human donor in a cohort sampled during active COVID-19. Input material: peripheral blood. CDR3 bases: TGTGCCAGCAGCCTAGGGACTAGCGGGAGGCAAGAGACCCAGTACTTC. Translating it yields CASSLGTSGRQETQYF.